This TCR beta chain emerged from a study of read filtering for tumor transcriptome and immune sequencing. Across the whole study: IR-seq gave about 4.05 to 11 million TCR reads per sample; RNA-seq gave about 75 to 1,300.

The CDR3 contains 13 residues. V lost 9 bases and J 0 bases, leaving 9 bases between the germline ends. Germline assignment: CDR1 MDHEN and CDR2 SYDVKM. The table lists this clonotype with many counts. From roughly 390 ng of RNA, a library with molecular barcoded alpha/delta and beta/gamma adaptors was made. TCRdb reprocessed the reads with MiXCR, giving one entry per CDR3 protein. The repertoire includes roughly 60,000 distinct CDR3 sequences, roughly 19% of them detected once, and roughly a sixth sits in the top ten. This TCR came from a donor older than 35 with multiple myeloma. The source material was a population of CD138-negative cells sorted from bone marrow. The genes are TRBV28 and TRBJ1-5; D gene uncertain. The CDR3 nucleotides read TGTGCCAGTGTTGGGTATAGCAATCAGCCCCAGCATTTT. Translating gives CASVGYSNQPQHF. The complete variable domain, with remaining parts taken from reference TRBV28 and TRBJ1-5, reads DVKVTQSSRYLVKRTGEKVFLECVQDMDHENMFWYRQDPGLGLRLIYFSYDVKMKEKGDIPEGYSVSREKKERFSLILESASTNQTSMYLCASVGYSNQPQHFGDGTRLSIL.